The 23 T cell receptor beta chains given below trace back to one sample, sequenced in a study of blood T cells in healthy people across ages. PCR was performed a second time for 7 to 11 cycles using a sample-barcoded 5' primer and a J-beta primer mix. TCRdb re-called the 5' RACE reads with MiXCR, one entry per CDR3 protein. Here the sample spans about 900,000 distinct CDR3 sequences, around two thirds being singletons. The source material was blood. These receptors originate from a man aged 25 to 40 in good health.

This chain links TRBV4-3 with TRBJ2-4, with 10 bases identical to TRBD2. The J call is in doubt because the DNA end fits TRBJ2-7 better. Germline assignment: CDR1 LGHNA and CDR2 YSLEER. The CDR3 runs 16 residues. The CDR3 here is CASSQHKRGGPYEQYF. CDR3 in DNA: TGCGCCAGCAGCCAACATAAGCGGGGGGGACCCTACGAGCAGTACTTC.

The chain is built from TRBV12-3 or TRBV12-4 and TRBJ1-5; 9 positions match TRBD1. CDR3 length: 18 residues. With V trimmed by 4 bases and J by 6 bases, 16 bases remained unmatched. The CDR3 DNA sequence: TGTGCCAGCAGTTCGACAAACAGGGGGCGGTTAGGGGTTCAGCCCCAGCATTTT. Translated, it gives CASSSTNRGRLGVQPQHF.

This sequence joins TRBV12-3 or TRBV12-4 and TRBJ2-7; D call uncertain. CDR3 length: 11 residues. V dropped 8 bases and J dropped 3 bases, with 8 bases sitting between them. CDR3 amino acids: CASGRIYEQYF. CDR3 DNA sequence: TGTGCCAGCGGACGGATCTACGAGCAGTACTTC.

V gene TRBV28 combines with J gene TRBJ2-1; 11 nucleotides line up with TRBD2. Germline trimming cut 1 base from V and 14 bases from J; bases unmatched to any gene: 7. CDR1 MDHEN and CDR2 SYDVKM come from the germline V gene. This CDR3 is 14 amino acids long. CDR3 in amino acids: CASSLSSSSGGKFF. The CDR3 coding sequence is TGTGCCAGCAGTTTATCCTCCTCTAGCGGGGGGAAGTTCTTC.

This chain links TRBV4-2 with TRBJ2-4; D not resolved. The J call is uncertain, as TRBJ2-5 better fits the DNA end. This CDR3 region has 13 residues. Germline loops: CDR1 LGHNA, CDR2 YNFKEQ. The CDR3 DNA follows: TGTGCCAGCAGCCAAGTAGCACCAGTGACCCAGTACTTC. Translated: CASSQVAPVTQYF.

The genes are TRBV29-1 and TRBJ2-3; TRBD1 aligns across 9 bases. This CDR3 spans 14 amino acids. V dropped 5 bases and J dropped 5; count of bases not matched to a gene: 8. Germline CDR1 and CDR2: SQVTM and ANQGSEA. As DNA, the CDR3 is TGCAGCGTTCAGTACAGGGGGCGAGGAGATACGCAGTATTTT. It is translated as CSVQYRGRGDTQYF.

The chain uses TRBV12-3 or TRBV12-4 and TRBJ1-2, with D perhaps matching TRBD1 (6 bases). Trimming took off 7 bases at V and 2 bases at J, with 17 bases between the two ends. CDR3 size: 15 residues. CDR3 loop: CASTKTGASNYGYTF. Written as DNA, the CDR3 is TGTGCCAGCACAAAGACAGGAGCTTCCAACTATGGCTACACCTTC.

This clonotype was seen a handful of times. V and J are TRBV15 and TRBJ2-7; D remains unclear. The CDR3 is 13 amino acids. Germline V gene lookup returns CDR1 LNHNV and CDR2 YYDKDF (reference sequence). Deletions cut 0 bases from V and 3 bases from J, with 6 bases between. Written as DNA, the CDR3 is TGTGCCACCAGCAGAGAACGGCGCTACGAGCAGTACTTC. Translation: CATSRERRYEQYF.

Only a few counts were recorded for this clonotype. The genes are TRBV7-2 and TRBJ1-4; 7 nucleotides align to TRBD1. V lost 6 bases and J lost 8; bases outside the gene matches: 6. The germline CDR1 and CDR2 sequences are SGHTA and FQGNSA. The CDR3 has 13 amino acids. The CDR3 loop is CASSSGTDEKLFF. CDR3 DNA: TGTGCCAGCAGTTCCGGGACAGACGAAAAACTGTTTTTT.

The chain uses TRBV14 and TRBJ2-3; 10 bases map to TRBD2. CDR1 SGHDN and CDR2 FVKESK come from the germline V gene. CDR3 size: 17 residues. After removal of 1 base from V and 6 bases from J, the junction contained 10 bases not matched to a gene. The CDR3 DNA sequence: TGTGCCAGCAGCCAAGTTCTAGCGGGGGCGCCAAGGGATACGCAGTATTTT. Amino acids: CASSQVLAGAPRDTQYF.

The chain carries TRBV6-1 and TRBJ2-1, with 8 bases fitting TRBD2. Germline CDR1 is MNHNS and CDR2 is SASEGT. V was pared by 0 bases and J by 7 bases, with 20 bases of the junction left unmatched. The CDR3 runs to 20 residues. This chain's CDR3 is CASSEAHRLAFGGVGNEQFF. CDR3 DNA sequence: TGTGCCAGCAGTGAAGCGCACAGGCTAGCTTTCGGGGGGGTGGGGAATGAGCAGTTCTTC.

Concerning this clonotype: A much more abundant neighbour one base away suggests this may be a read error. The chain employs TRBV20-1 and TRBJ2-7; D perhaps matches TRBD2 (5 bases). TRBJ2-5 matches the DNA end more closely, so the J call is doubtful. This CDR3 contains 12 residues. Germline lookup yields CDR1 DFQATT and CDR2 SNEGSKA (reference sequence). CDR3 sequence: CSAKTTQETQYF. The CDR3 nucleotides are TGCAGTGCTAAGACTACCCAAGAGACCCAGTACTTC.

This clonotype turned up a few times. V and J are TRBV29-1 and TRBJ2-7; D is possibly TRBD1 (5 bases). This CDR3 is 13 amino acids long. Trimming pared 4 bases from V and 1 base from J, leaving 11 bases between. Germline-derived CDR1 and CDR2 are SQVTM and ANQGSEA. CDR3 bases: TGCAGCGTTGTAGACAGAACTTCCTACGAGCAGTACTTC. Its translation is CSVVDRTSYEQYF.

This clonotype showed up just once. The CDR3 loop is CASSFPGLNEQFF. The CDR3, as DNA: TGTGCCAGCAGCTTCCCTGGACTCAATGAGCAGTTCTTC. The chain has TRBV12-3 or TRBV12-4 and TRBJ2-1; TRBD2 is a possible D gene (5 bases). There are 13 residues in the CDR3. Trimming took off 6 bases at V and 6 bases at J, with 12 bases between the two ends.

The sample holds one count of this clonotype. This chain connects TRBV10-3 to TRBJ2-7; either TRBD1 or TRBD2 may supply D (5 bases each). V was clipped by 2 bases and J by 1 base, with 12 bases between them. CDR3 size: 15 residues. The germline V gene encodes CDR1 ENHRY and CDR2 SYGVKD. DNA of the CDR3: TGTGCCATCAGTGAGCCCGGGACCGGATCCTACGAGCAGTACTTC. Its protein is CAISEPGTGSYEQYF.

The chain recombines TRBV12-3 or TRBV12-4 with TRBJ2-3; 7 bases line up with TRBD2. CDR3 length: 14 amino acids. J lost 2 bases, V lost 4 bases, and 3 bases had no gene match. CDR3 loop: CASSWTRSTDTQYF. DNA of the CDR3: TGTGCCAGCAGTTGGACTAGGTCCACAGATACGCAGTATTTT.

This clonotype was seen a handful of times. The rearrangement joins TRBV7-9 to TRBJ2-1, with D perhaps matching TRBD2 (5 bases). V gave up 1 base and J gave up 5 bases, with 9 bases separating them. In germline, CDR1 is SEHNR, CDR2 FQNEAQ (reference sequence). This CDR3 contains 14 residues. The DNA for the CDR3 is TGTGCCAGCAGCTTAGAAAGGACTGACAATGAGCAGTTCTTC. It specifies CASSLERTDNEQFF.

This sequence joins TRBV6-5 and TRBJ2-3, with unresolved D. Germline V gene data show CDR1 as MNHEY and CDR2 as SVGAGI. There are 12 residues in the CDR3. V lost 5 bases to trimming and J lost 4 bases, with 7 bases between them. The CDR3 spells CASSRAADTQYF. In DNA form, the CDR3 reads TGTGCCAGCAGTCGGGCAGCAGATACGCAGTATTTT.

In its sample, this clonotype was seen a few times. The chain joins TRBV25-1 to TRBJ2-6, with TRBD2 as a possible D gene (5 bases). The CDR3 has 14 amino acids. CDR1 and CDR2 from the germline V gene are MGHDK and SYGVNS. The germline V and J ends were trimmed by 6 bases and 4 bases, with 10 bases remaining between them. CDR3 sequence: CASRDRLGANVLTF. Here the CDR3 DNA reads TGTGCCAGCAGAGACCGACTAGGGGCCAACGTCCTGACTTTC.

This chain links TRBV2 with TRBJ2-1; D remains ambiguous. Trimming stripped 2 bases from V and 5 bases from J, with 10 bases between. CDR1 and CDR2 (germline): SNHLY, FYNNEI. This CDR3 region has 14 residues. CDR3 region: CASSERRTHNEQFF. CDR3 sequence (DNA): TGTGCCAGCAGTGAACGGCGGACCCACAATGAGCAGTTCTTC.

This clonotype occurred a few times. This chain joins TRBV4-3 and TRBJ2-1, with 10 bases aligning to TRBD2. The V gene end was trimmed by 0 bases and the J gene end by 2 bases; junction bases not matched to a gene: 7. Germline CDR1 and CDR2: LGHNA and YSLEER. This CDR3 is built from 18 residues. The CDR3 DNA sequence: TGCGCCAGCAGCCAAGATCGGCTAGCGGGGGTTACCTACAATGAGCAGTTCTTC. Protein product: CASSQDRLAGVTYNEQFF.

The sample holds a few counts of this clonotype. The chain joins TRBV7-8 to TRBJ2-1, with D perhaps TRBD2 (5 bases). CDR1 and CDR2 from the germline V gene are SGHVS and FQNEAQ. V was pared by 6 bases and J by 7 bases, with 16 bases between. The CDR3 consists of 14 residues. The CDR3 spells CASRAAVSWNEQFF. The CDR3 coding sequence is TGTGCCAGCAGAGCAGCGGTCAGCTGGAATGAGCAGTTCTTC.

There are a few counts of this clonotype. The chain has TRBV5-1 and TRBJ2-1; either TRBD1 or TRBD2 may fit D (5 bases each). V was pared by 0 bases and J by 7 bases, with 14 bases between. Per the germline V gene, CDR1 is SGHRS and CDR2 is YFSETQ. CDR3 length: 15 amino acids. CDR3 in DNA: TGCGCCAGCAGCTTGGCAGTCAGGGAGTTAAATGAGCAGTTCTTC. Its translation is CASSLAVRELNEQFF.